This T cell receptor (beta chain) was sequenced in a study of control samples from healthy donors and cancer patients. Generated by immunoSEQ multiplex PCR, the TCRdb table keeps only in-frame clones and is missing some. The repertoire has around 130,000 clones, about 90% of them found once; the top ten carry under 40%. CDR3 length: 13 residues. J gave up 5 bases and V 4 bases, and 7 bases lay outside the gene matches. Germline CDR1 reads SQVTM; CDR2 reads ANQGSEA. The rearrangement links TRBV29-1 to TRBJ1-2; 7 positions match TRBD1. The clonotype was recovered from a man in his fifties or sixties in good health. The sequenced sample was blood. CDR3 sequence: CSVARGGSYGYTF. The CDR3 DNA reads as TGCAGCGTTGCGCGAGGGGGCTCTTATGGCTACACCTTC.